The sequence of this T cell receptor (beta chain) was determined in a study of CD8+ T cells in alopecia areata. With regard to this clone: Its antigen is as yet unknown.

Findings and caveats of the study: Higher clonality than in normal scalp was seen in lesional scalp, especially alopecia totalis/universalis.

RNA extraction and reverse transcription yielded cDNA as sequencing template. TCRdb keeps only in-frame clones here, not all; method: immunoSEQ multiplex PCR. The repertoire has some 30,000 clones, less than 65% of them found once; the top ten carry 18%. What was sequenced was NKG2D-high CD8+ T cells sorted from blood. This clonotype was obtained from a human donor with alopecia areata.

The CDR3 region is CAWSEMAGEHEQFF. The CDR3 coding sequence is TGTGCCTGGAGTGAAATGGCGGGAGAACATGAGCAGTTCTTC. V is TRBV30 and J is TRBJ2-1; 7 positions match TRBD2. The CDR3 has 14 residues. V lost 1 base and J lost 8; bases outside the gene matches: 8. Looked up from germline, CDR1 is GTSNPN and CDR2 is SVGIG (reference sequence).